Below, 25 T cell receptor beta chains from the same sample are listed, as sequenced in a study of cytomegalovirus exposure and HLA in healthy donors (dated by TCRdb to 2016 to 2017). The library was produced with the immunoSEQ multiplex PCR assay. A mixture of 60 forward primers for TCR Vbeta segments and 13 reverse primers for TCR Jbeta segments was used in the multiplex PCR. The immuneACCESS repertoire file appears here via TCRdb, limited to in-frame rearrangements. These files lack a portion of the clones; in checked studies, under half of the deficit traces to unresolved V genes, and the cause of the others is not known. The sample records around 100,000 clones, roughly 70% of which are singletons. The leading ten clones occupy around 9% of the sample. The sequencing sample was made of PBMCs. These receptors were taken from a man aged 25-40 years in good health and CMV-seropositive.

The rearrangement links TRBV5-6 to TRBJ2-5; D ambiguous. Germline values: CDR1 SGHDT, CDR2 YYEEEE. The CDR3 sequence is 14 residues long. Trimming left V 1 base short and J 0 bases short, with 7 bases between. The CDR3 spells CASSLRAYQETQYF. Here the CDR3 DNA reads TGTGCCAGCAGCTTGAGAGCGTACCAAGAGACCCAGTACTTC.

The chain couples TRBV21-1 to TRBJ2-3; TRBD1, the table's D call, lacks a check against the DNA. TRBV21-1 is a pseudogene segment. CDR3 length: 15 amino acids. The CDR3 nucleotides read TGTGCCAGCAGCATGACAGGTACCTTCACAGATACGCAGTATTTT. The encoded protein is CASSMTGTFTDTQYF.

The genes are TRBV30 and TRBJ1-2; 8 positions agree with TRBD1. Germline V lookup: CDR1 GTSNPN, CDR2 SVGIG (reference sequence). CDR3 length equals 13 residues. Trimming took 5 bases from V and 7 from J; bases not matched to a gene: 9. This CDR3 reads CAWGLTTGAGYTF. The CDR3 DNA follows: TGTGCCTGGGGGCTGACGACAGGGGCTGGCTACACCTTC.

The chain carries TRBV4-3 and TRBJ1-1; 7 bases line up with TRBD1. Unmatched junction bases numbered 10, after V lost 3 bases and J lost 6 bases. CDR3 size: 15 residues. CDR1 and CDR2 from the germline V gene are LGHNA and YSLEER. The CDR3 sequence: CASSHIGDRSAEAFF. The CDR3 DNA reads as TGCGCCAGCAGCCATATTGGGGACAGATCGGCTGAAGCTTTCTTT.

This chain links TRBV5-6 with TRBJ2-5, with TRBD2 identical over 14 bases. The end of the DNA fits TRBJ2-7 better, so the J call may be wrong. Per germline, CDR1 SGHDT and CDR2 YYEEEE. The CDR3 runs to 17 residues. In DNA, the CDR3 is TGTGCCAGCAGCTTCCCGGGACTAGCGGGGGATTCCTACGAGCAGTACTTC. Its translation: CASSFPGLAGDSYEQYF.

The chain uses TRBV4-1 and TRBJ2-5; 9 bases fit TRBD2. CDR1 and CDR2 (germline): MGHRA, YSYEKL. After removal of 6 bases from V and 2 bases from J, the junction contained 7 bases not matched to a gene. The CDR3 runs 15 residues. CDR3 nucleotide sequence: TGCGCCAGCAGTCGTAGCGGGAGCCAACAAGAGACCCAGTACTTC. Protein product: CASSRSGSQQETQYF.

V gene TRBV5-1 combines with J gene TRBJ1-1; TRBD1 agrees at 7 bases. J gave up 0 bases and V 0 bases, and 5 bases lay outside the gene matches. In germline, CDR1 is SGHRS, CDR2 YFSETQ. This CDR3 is built from 16 residues. As DNA, the CDR3 is TGCGCCAGCAGCTTGGCTGAGGGGGCGTTGAACACTGAAGCTTTCTTT. It is translated as CASSLAEGALNTEAFF.

The CDR3 reads CASSSLLTGGADYGYTF. In nucleotides, the CDR3 is TGTGCCAGCAGCTCCCTCTTAACAGGGGGCGCCGACTATGGCTACACCTTC. The chain links TRBV5-5 to TRBJ1-2, with TRBD1 matching 9 bases. Per the germline V gene, CDR1 is SGHKS and CDR2 is YYEKEE (reference sequence). V gave up 3 bases and J gave up 3 bases; unmatched junction bases: 12. The CDR3 totals 17 residues.

The chain employs TRBV7-3 and TRBJ1-1, with 7 positions matching TRBD1. This CDR3 region has 14 residues. The V segment lost 0 bases and the J segment 4 bases; nucleotides outside the gene matches: 2. Germline CDR1 SGHTA, CDR2 FQGTGA. The CDR3 bases are TGTGCCAGCAGCTTAACAGGGGGCGGCACTGAAGCTTTCTTT. Translating it yields CASSLTGGGTEAFF.

The sample holds a few counts of this clone. The gene calls are TRBV7-9 and TRBJ1-2; 8 bases are shared with TRBD1. V dropped 1 base and J dropped 5; count of bases not matched to a gene: 6. Looked up from germline, CDR1 is SEHNR and CDR2 is FQNEAQ (reference sequence). This CDR3 comprises 15 residues. The CDR3 coding sequence is TGTGCCAGCAGCTTAGAACAGGGGGGACGGTATGGCTACACCTTC. Its protein product is CASSLEQGGRYGYTF.

V usage is TRBV7-6 and J usage is TRBJ2-3; 14 nucleotides match TRBD2. Per the germline V gene, CDR1 is SGHVS and CDR2 is FNYEAQ. The J segment lost 5 bases and the V segment lost 4 bases, leaving 5 bases of the junction unmatched. The CDR3 consists of 16 residues. This chain's CDR3 is CASSYRLAGGQDTQYF. CDR3 in DNA: TGTGCCAGCAGCTACCGACTAGCGGGGGGGCAAGATACGCAGTATTTT.

CDR3 DNA sequence: TGTGCCAGCAGTTTATTACATGGGCAGGGTCCTAGCACAGATACGCAGTATTTT. It is translated as CASSLLHGQGPSTDTQYF. V gene TRBV28 combines with J gene TRBJ2-3, with D possibly matching TRBD1 (5 bases). V was pared by 1 base and J by 0 bases, with 17 bases between. The CDR3 sequence is 18 residues long. Germline V gene data show CDR1 as MDHEN and CDR2 as SYDVKM. Combining the CDR3 with reference TRBV28 and TRBJ2-3 gives the whole variable domain DVKVTQSSRYLVKRTGEKVFLECVQDMDHENMFWYRQDPGLGLRLIYFSYDVKMKEKGDIPEGYSVSREKKERFSLILESASTNQTSMYLCASSLLHGQGPSTDTQYFGPGTRLTVL.

The gene calls are TRBV7-2 and TRBJ2-5; TRBD1 might be the D (6 bases). The tail of the sequence fits TRBJ2-7 better, so the J call may be wrong. From germline, CDR1 is SGHTA and CDR2 FQGNSA. The CDR3 runs to 16 residues. The CDR3 nucleotides are TGTGCCAGCAGCCGAACCGCCGGGACAAGGGTGCACGAGCAGTACTTC. It specifies CASSRTAGTRVHEQYF.

The rearrangement links TRBV6-1 to TRBJ1-2, with D uncertain. From germline, CDR1 is MNHNS and CDR2 SASEGT. V lost 4 bases to trimming and J lost 4 bases, with 7 bases between them. CDR3 size: 12 residues. This CDR3 is CASSARFYGYTF. Written as DNA, the CDR3 is TGTGCCAGCAGTGCCCGGTTCTATGGCTACACCTTC.

The V and J genes are TRBV5-1 and TRBJ2-2; 7 nucleotides agree with TRBD1. CDR3 length: 15 amino acids. The J segment lost 5 bases and the V segment lost 1 base, leaving 5 bases of the junction unmatched. CDR1 is SGHRS, CDR2 YFSETQ, per germline. CDR3 coding DNA: TGCGCCAGCAGCTTGCGAAGGGGGCAAACCGGGGAGCTGTTTTTT. Amino acid sequence: CASSLRRGQTGELFF. Full variable domain (missing parts from reference TRBV5-1 and TRBJ2-2): KAGVTQTPRYLIKTRGQQVTLSCSPISGHRSVSWYQQTPGQGLQFLFEYFSETQRNKGNFPGRFSGRQFSNSRSEMNVSTLELGDSALYLCASSLRRGQTGELFFGEGSRLTVL.

V and J are TRBV9 and TRBJ1-1, with a weak D call TRBD1 (6 bases). The V end was cut by 3 bases, the J end by 4 bases, with 13 bases between. CDR3 size: 14 residues. Per the germline V gene, CDR1 is SGDLS and CDR2 is YYNGEE. The CDR3 sequence: CASSATGWSTEAFF. The CDR3 DNA follows: TGTGCCAGCAGCGCTACAGGGTGGAGCACTGAAGCTTTCTTT.

The chain couples TRBV18 to TRBJ1-6, with 7 bases that match TRBD1. V lost 2 bases, J lost 7 bases, and 8 bases stayed unmatched. Germline V lookup: CDR1 KGHSH, CDR2 LQKENI. The CDR3 sequence is 16 residues long. The CDR3: CASSPVNVQGNSPLHF. Written as DNA, the CDR3 is TGTGCCAGCTCACCAGTAAACGTACAGGGGAATTCACCCCTCCACTTT.

The chain is built from TRBV29-1 and TRBJ1-2; 10 positions match TRBD1. CDR1 and CDR2 from the germline V gene are SQVTM and ANQGSEA. Unmatched junction bases numbered 5, after V lost 7 bases and J lost 3 bases. This CDR3 spans 13 amino acids. CDR3 protein: CSAGQGVDYGYTF. The CDR3 nucleotides read TGCAGCGCTGGACAGGGGGTGGACTATGGCTACACCTTC.

The rearrangement links TRBV4-1 to TRBJ2-6; 9 bases agree with TRBD1. The CDR3 runs to 18 residues. Trimming removed 1 base from V and 2 bases from J; junction bases left unmatched: 6. Germline V gene data show CDR1 as MGHRA and CDR2 as YSYEKL. The CDR3 nucleotides read TGCGCCAGCAGCCAAGTAAGACAGGGGGGAGCTGGGGCCAACGTCCTGACTTTC. This gives the protein CASSQVRQGGAGANVLTF.

This clone was picked up a small number of times. This chain links TRBV11-3 with TRBJ2-5; 12 positions agree with TRBD2. V shed 3 bases and J 5 bases; nucleotides not matched to a gene: 4. Germline-derived CDR1 and CDR2 are SGHNT and YENEEA. The CDR3 is 15 residues long. As DNA, the CDR3 is TGTGCCAGCAGCTTGCTAGCGGGAGGGCCGGAGACCCAGTACTTC. It is translated as CASSLLAGGPETQYF.

The J gene is TRBJ1-4, the V gene TRBV30, with D maybe TRBD1 (5 bases). The germline V and J ends were trimmed by 4 bases and 8 bases, with 23 bases remaining between them. The CDR3 covers 16 residues. In germline, CDR1 is GTSNPN, CDR2 SVGIG (reference sequence). The CDR3 DNA reads TGTGCCTGGACCAAAAACCGGGGCGCACGGGGGGAAAAACTGTTTTTT. Translating it yields CAWTKNRGARGEKLFF.

This rearrangement joins TRBV4-2 to TRBJ1-4; 11 nucleotides line up with TRBD1. Per the germline V gene, CDR1 is LGHNA and CDR2 is YNFKEQ. The CDR3 sequence is 12 residues long. Trimming at V came to 8 bases and at J to 7 bases, leaving 0 bases not matched to a gene. CDR3 protein: CASGQGAEKLFF. CDR3 in DNA: TGTGCCAGCGGACAGGGGGCTGAAAAACTGTTTTTT.

J is TRBJ1-2 and V is TRBV21-1; the table names TRBD1, a call not compared with the DNA. TRBV21-1 is noted as a pseudogene. The CDR3 is 17 amino acids. CDR3 sequence reads: CASSKKDRVGIYYGYTF. The CDR3 nucleotides are TGTGCCAGCAGCAAAAAAGACAGGGTCGGTATTTACTATGGCTACACCTTC.

This chain uses TRBV9 with TRBJ2-2, with 9 bases lining up with TRBD1. Germline CDR1 reads SGDLS; CDR2 reads YYNGEE. Unmatched junction bases numbered 3, after V lost 2 bases and J lost 1 base. The CDR3 runs to 16 residues. CDR3 protein: CASSVPGQGNTGELFF. The CDR3 DNA sequence: TGTGCCAGCAGCGTCCCGGGACAGGGGAACACCGGGGAGCTGTTTTTT.

To note about this clone: A read error may produce the germline difference seen at one junction end. The CDR3 DNA reads as TGTGCTAGCAGCTTGGTCCAGGGACATGTCCTGTTTTTT. Its protein product is CASSLVQGHVLFF. The V and J genes are TRBV7-7 and TRBJ2-2; TRBD1 might be the D (6 bases). Germline CDR1 SSHAT, CDR2 FNYEAQ (reference sequence). CDR3 length equals 13 residues. Full variable domain (missing parts from reference TRBV7-7 and TRBJ2-2): GAGVSQSPRYKVTKRGQDVTLRCDPISSHATLYWYQQALGQGPEFLTYFNYEAQPDKSGLPSDRFSAERPEGSISTLTIQRTEQRDSAMYRCASSLVQGHVLFFGEGSRLTVL.